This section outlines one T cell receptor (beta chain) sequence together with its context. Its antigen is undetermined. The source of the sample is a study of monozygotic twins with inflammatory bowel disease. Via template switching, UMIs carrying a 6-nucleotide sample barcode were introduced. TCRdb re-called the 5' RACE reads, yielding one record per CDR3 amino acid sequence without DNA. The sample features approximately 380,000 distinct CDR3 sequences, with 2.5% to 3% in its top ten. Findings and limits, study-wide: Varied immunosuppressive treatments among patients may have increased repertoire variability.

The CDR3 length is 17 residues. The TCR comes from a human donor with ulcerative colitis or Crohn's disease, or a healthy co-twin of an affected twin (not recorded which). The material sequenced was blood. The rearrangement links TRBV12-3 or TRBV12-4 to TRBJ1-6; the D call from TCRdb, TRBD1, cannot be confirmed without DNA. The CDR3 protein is CASSPRGRGILSSPLHF.